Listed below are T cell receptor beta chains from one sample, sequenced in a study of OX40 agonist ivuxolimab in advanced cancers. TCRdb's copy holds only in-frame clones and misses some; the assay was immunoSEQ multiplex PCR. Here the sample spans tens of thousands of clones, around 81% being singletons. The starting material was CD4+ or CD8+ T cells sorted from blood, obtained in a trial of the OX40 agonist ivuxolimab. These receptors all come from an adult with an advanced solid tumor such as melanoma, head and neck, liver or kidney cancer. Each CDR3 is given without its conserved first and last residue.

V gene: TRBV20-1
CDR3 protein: SARQGTEAF

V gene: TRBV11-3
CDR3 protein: ASSENRQAYEQY

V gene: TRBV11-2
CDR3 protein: ASSLDGGRSYNEQF

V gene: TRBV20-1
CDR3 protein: SARDRTEAF

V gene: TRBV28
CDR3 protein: ASSLQSSTDTQY

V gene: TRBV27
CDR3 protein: ASSWTRNNEQF

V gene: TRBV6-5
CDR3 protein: ASSELGGSYEQY

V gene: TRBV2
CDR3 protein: ASTSNTEAF

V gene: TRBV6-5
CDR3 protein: ASSYRGRIQETQY

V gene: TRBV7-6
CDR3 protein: ASSIVAGAGHTGELF

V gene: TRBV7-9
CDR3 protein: ASSLYPVIEGYT

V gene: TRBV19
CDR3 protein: ASSIGLAVTYNEQF

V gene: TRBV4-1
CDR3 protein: ASSQEGLPEH

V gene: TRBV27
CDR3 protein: ASSENWTGTYGYT

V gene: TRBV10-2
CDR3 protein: ASSDRGETQY

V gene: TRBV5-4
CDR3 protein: ASSFPQSKETQY

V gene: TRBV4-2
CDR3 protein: ASSQGVGADTQY

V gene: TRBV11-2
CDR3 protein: ASSQITDTQY

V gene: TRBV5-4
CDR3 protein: ASRKTGGREKLF

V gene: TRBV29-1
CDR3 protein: SVDRTGNTEAF

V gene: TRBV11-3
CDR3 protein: ASSKTDGDHNEQF

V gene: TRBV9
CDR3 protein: ASSVERDMNTEAF

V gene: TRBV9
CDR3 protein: ASSVGGSGGNEQF

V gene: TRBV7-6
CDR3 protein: ASSLEVEGELF

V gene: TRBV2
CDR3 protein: ASRSETGELF

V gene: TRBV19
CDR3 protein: ASSPGTSGTMRQF

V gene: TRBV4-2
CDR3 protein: ASSQVFDPSYEQY

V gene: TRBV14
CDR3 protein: ASSQGLEAF

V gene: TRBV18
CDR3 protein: ASSPPGEETQY

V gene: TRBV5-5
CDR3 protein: ASSLGQGRDEQF

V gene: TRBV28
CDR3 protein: ASSLSRGGNSPLH

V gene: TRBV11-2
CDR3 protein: ASSLGTQEAF

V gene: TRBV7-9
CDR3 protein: ASSLLQGAYNEQF

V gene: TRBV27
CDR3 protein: ASSLGQGNTEAF

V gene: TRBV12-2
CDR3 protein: ASRLKEHGEGYT

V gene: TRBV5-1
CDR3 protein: ASSPTDGSGTEAF

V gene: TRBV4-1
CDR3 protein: ASSRGPEAF

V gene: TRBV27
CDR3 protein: ASSFFPSRGLNNEQF

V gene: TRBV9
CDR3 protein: ASSAGLAGANTGELF

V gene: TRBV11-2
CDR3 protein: ASSLLAGIGETQY

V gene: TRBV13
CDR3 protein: ASSSPRVVGRNIQY

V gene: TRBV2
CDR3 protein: ASSEGPGVGYEQY

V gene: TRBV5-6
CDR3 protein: ASSLASGRVDTQY

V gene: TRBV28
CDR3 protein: ASSLRGFGSYNEQF